Listed here are 25 T cell receptor beta chains from one sample, sequenced in a study of blood T cell repertoires in COVID-19. Sequenced by immunoSEQ multiplex PCR; TCRdb stores in-frame clones only, minus some. The sample has 300,000 to 350,000 clones, about 90% seen once. Source material: PBMCs or T cells enriched from blood (not recorded which). The receptors originated from a young woman with acute COVID-19.

The chain couples TRBV15 to TRBJ1-3; D may be TRBD1 (5 bases). The CDR3 has 15 amino acids. The V gene lost 5 bases and the J gene lost 4 bases, with 15 bases spanning the gap. Germline V gives CDR1 LNHNV, CDR2 YYDKDF (reference sequence). The CDR3 loop is CATSEHSGMGNTIYF. DNA for the CDR3: TGTGCCACCAGCGAGCATTCAGGGATGGGAAACACCATATATTTT.

The CDR3 DNA reads TGTGCCACCAGTGATTTGTCAGCTAGCGGGAAGGGGGAGCAGTTCTTC. Protein: CATSDLSASGKGEQFF. The V call is TRBV24-1, the J call TRBJ2-1; 9 nucleotides line up with TRBD2. This CDR3 spans 16 amino acids. CDR1 KGHDR and CDR2 SFDVKD come from the germline V gene. The ends lost 0 bases at V and 10 bases at J; junction bases unmatched: 9.

This sequence joins TRBV19 and TRBJ2-1; TRBD2 agrees at 12 bases. The V gene's germline CDR1 is LNHDA and CDR2 SQIVND (reference sequence). Losses at the gene ends were 5 bases for V and 6 bases for J; bases not matched to a gene: 8. This CDR3 spans 16 amino acids. In nucleotides, the CDR3 is TGTGCCAGTAGTCTCACCACTAGCGGGAGGTCCAATGAGCAGTTCTTC. Amino acids: CASSLTTSGRSNEQFF.

The chain couples TRBV3-1 (or the pseudogene TRBV3-2) to TRBJ2-5; D is perhaps TRBD1 (5 bases). This CDR3 spans 13 amino acids. Germline loops: CDR1 LGHDT, CDR2 YNNKEL (reference sequence). The germline V and J ends were trimmed by 4 bases and 7 bases, with 13 bases remaining between them. CDR3 sequence reads: CASSLGESGTQYF. In DNA form, the CDR3 reads TGTGCCAGCAGCCTAGGGGAATCCGGGACCCAGTACTTC.

This rearrangement joins TRBV5-5 to TRBJ2-5, with TRBD1 identical over 7 bases. The CDR3 loop spans 15 amino acids. Germline values: CDR1 SGHKS, CDR2 YYEKEE (reference sequence). The V gene end was trimmed by 4 bases and the J gene end by 1 base; junction bases not matched to a gene: 7. The CDR3 DNA follows: TGTGCCAGCAGCGAACAGACAGGGCCCCAAGAGACCCAGTACTTC. Its protein product is CASSEQTGPQETQYF.

The chain couples TRBV5-1 to TRBJ1-2; the D gene is possibly TRBD1 (6 bases). Germline V CDR1 and CDR2: SGHRS, YFSETQ. The CDR3 loop spans 14 amino acids. Trimming took 3 bases from V and 5 from J, leaving 14 bases between them. The CDR3 DNA sequence: TGCGCCAGCAGCTGGGAGCAGGGGATTTATGGCTACACCTTC. Protein product: CASSWEQGIYGYTF.

This chain links TRBV27 with TRBJ1-2, with 11 bases lining up with TRBD1. The CDR3 has 17 amino acids. The germline CDR1 and CDR2 sequences are MNHEY and SMNVEV (reference sequence). The V gene end was trimmed by 3 bases and the J gene end by 2 bases; junction bases not matched to a gene: 8. The CDR3 DNA is TGTGCCAGCAGTTTCAAAGGACAGGGGGCAAAAAACTATGGCTACACCTTC. Translating gives CASSFKGQGAKNYGYTF.

This clone occurred a few times. This rearrangement joins TRBV19 to TRBJ1-2, with D maybe TRBD1 (6 bases). The V and J ends lost 7 bases and 8 bases respectively, with 20 bases between them. CDR1 and CDR2 (germline): LNHDA, SQIVND (reference sequence). The CDR3 covers 14 residues. In nucleotides, the CDR3 is TGTGCCAGTATCGAAACGGCAGGGGTTGGGGGCTACACCTTC. Translated, it gives CASIETAGVGGYTF.

J is TRBJ1-1 and V is TRBV28; D is unresolved. The germline V gene encodes CDR1 MDHEN and CDR2 SYDVKM. The CDR3 has 15 amino acids. Trimming pared 6 bases from V and 4 bases from J, leaving 18 bases between. In DNA form, the CDR3 reads TGTGCCAGCAGGGCCGTGGCATTTAGCGGCACTGAAGCTTTCTTT. Protein product: CASRAVAFSGTEAFF.

The chain recombines TRBV6-5 with TRBJ1-1, with D possibly being TRBD1 (6 bases). This CDR3 is 14 amino acids long. Germline V gene data show CDR1 as MNHEY and CDR2 as SVGAGI. V lost 2 bases, J lost 1 base, and 8 bases lay in between. In DNA form, the CDR3 reads TGTGCCAGCAGTTACGGGACAACGAACACTGAAGCTTTCTTT. Amino acids: CASSYGTTNTEAFF.

This chain uses TRBV5-1 with TRBJ1-6; maybe TRBD1 (6 bases). The V end lost 4 bases, the J end lost 7 bases, and 21 bases lay between the germline ends. Looked up from germline, CDR1 is SGHRS and CDR2 is YFSETQ. This CDR3 region has 17 residues. The CDR3 DNA follows: TGCGCCAGCAGCCTGGGGGGCTGGGCCAGCTCCAATTCACCCCTCCACTTT. This codes for CASSLGGWASSNSPLHF.

The chain has TRBV28 and TRBJ1-3, with 9 bases identical to TRBD1. This CDR3 comprises 17 residues. J was trimmed by 0 bases and V by 3 bases; bases with no gene match: 6. CDR1 MDHEN and CDR2 SYDVKM come from the germline V gene. CDR3 region: CASSFQGTGSSGNTIYF. The DNA of the CDR3 is TGTGCCAGCAGTTTCCAAGGGACAGGGAGCTCTGGAAACACCATATATTTT.

The CDR3: CATSDYRGLGEQYF. The CDR3, as DNA: TGTGCCACCAGTGATTACAGGGGTCTTGGCGAGCAGTACTTC. The rearrangement joins TRBV24-1 to TRBJ2-7, with 7 bases identical to TRBD1. Germline V gives CDR1 KGHDR, CDR2 SFDVKD. The CDR3 contains 14 residues. V gave up 2 bases and J gave up 6 bases; unmatched junction bases: 6.

The count of this clone is one. The V gene is TRBV5-8, the J gene TRBJ2-3; TRBD1 agrees at 10 bases. This CDR3 has 15 amino acids. CDR1 and CDR2 (germline): SGHTS, YDEGEE. The J segment lost 10 bases and the V segment lost 4 bases, leaving 12 bases of the junction unmatched. CDR3 amino acids: CASSTGQGGLSAQYF. CDR3 bases: TGTGCCAGCAGCACAGGACAGGGGGGTCTTAGTGCGCAGTATTTT.

The chain carries TRBV28 and TRBJ1-3; 10 bases fit TRBD1. Germline-derived CDR1 and CDR2 are MDHEN and SYDVKM. Trimming cost V 2 bases and J 0 bases; bases outside gene matches: 4. The CDR3 totals 17 residues. CDR3 region: CASSLGTGAGSGNTIYF. DNA for the CDR3: TGTGCCAGCAGTTTAGGGACAGGGGCCGGCTCTGGAAACACCATATATTTT. Looking up the rest from reference TRBV28 and TRBJ1-3 gives the full variable domain: DVKVTQSSRYLVKRTGEKVFLECVQDMDHENMFWYRQDPGLGLRLIYFSYDVKMKEKGDIPEGYSVSREKKERFSLILESASTNQTSMYLCASSLGTGAGSGNTIYFGEGSWLTVV.

V gene TRBV10-3 combines with J gene TRBJ1-2; D might be TRBD1 (6 bases). The CDR3 contains 12 residues. The V end was cut by 6 bases, the J end by 2 bases, with 7 bases between. Looked up from germline, CDR1 is ENHRY and CDR2 is SYGVKD. CDR3 bases: TGTGCCATCAGCGGACAGAACTATGGCTACACCTTC. Protein sequence: CAISGQNYGYTF.

V usage is TRBV19 and J usage is TRBJ2-7, with 7 nucleotides matching TRBD2. This CDR3 has 14 residues. With V trimmed by 6 bases and J by 5 bases, 10 bases remained unmatched. Germline assignment: CDR1 LNHDA and CDR2 SQIVND (reference sequence). CDR3 bases: TGTGCCAGTAGGCGGGGAGCGGGAACCGACGAGCAGTACTTC. Amino acids: CASRRGAGTDEQYF. Full variable domain (remainder filled in from reference TRBV19 and TRBJ2-7): DGGITQSPKYLFRKEGQNVTLSCEQNLNHDAMYWYRQDPGQGLRLIYYSQIVNDFQKGDIAEGYSVSREKKESFPLTVTSAQKNPTAFYLCASRRGAGTDEQYFGPGTRLTVT.

The chain has TRBV28 and TRBJ2-7; D is possibly TRBD1 (6 bases). This CDR3 has 15 amino acids. Trimming stripped 6 bases from V and 2 bases from J, with 17 bases between. Germline CDR1 reads MDHEN; CDR2 reads SYDVKM. Here the CDR3 DNA reads TGTGCCAGCAGCCTTGGACAGCATGTTCCCTACGAGCAGTACTTC. Translation: CASSLGQHVPYEQYF. The full variable domain, completed using reference TRBV28 and TRBJ2-7, is DVKVTQSSRYLVKRTGEKVFLECVQDMDHENMFWYRQDPGLGLRLIYFSYDVKMKEKGDIPEGYSVSREKKERFSLILESASTNQTSMYLCASSLGQHVPYEQYFGPGTRLTVT.

J is TRBJ1-1 and V is TRBV9, with 7 bases matching TRBD1. After removal of 2 bases from V and 3 bases from J, the junction contained 1 base not matched to a gene. Germline V gene data show CDR1 as SGDLS and CDR2 as YYNGEE. The CDR3 spans 13 residues. The CDR3 is CASSVRGDTEAFF. CDR3 nucleotide sequence: TGTGCCAGCAGCGTCAGGGGGGACACTGAAGCTTTCTTT.

The J gene is TRBJ2-2, the V gene TRBV9; D remains ambiguous. Germline CDR1 is SGDLS and CDR2 is YYNGEE. Trimming stripped 1 base from V and 4 bases from J, with 8 bases between. There are 14 residues in the CDR3. CDR3 DNA sequence: TGTGCCAGCAGCGTACAGGCCAGCACCGGGGAGCTGTTTTTT. Amino acid sequence: CASSVQASTGELFF.

The rearrangement links TRBV11-3 to TRBJ2-2, with D possibly being TRBD1 (6 bases). CDR3 length: 13 amino acids. Per the germline V gene, CDR1 is SGHNT and CDR2 is YENEEA. V lost 5 bases, J lost 7 bases, and 11 bases lay in between. The chain's CDR3 is CASSPQGIGELFF. In nucleotides, the CDR3 is TGTGCCAGCAGCCCACAGGGCATCGGGGAGCTGTTTTTT.

CDR3 in amino acids: CASSLNRDTGELFF. CDR3 nucleotides: TGCGCCAGCAGCTTGAACAGGGACACCGGGGAGCTGTTTTTT. The V and J genes are TRBV5-1 and TRBJ2-2, with D perhaps matching TRBD1 (6 bases). Per the germline V gene, CDR1 is SGHRS and CDR2 is YFSETQ. The CDR3 consists of 14 residues. V dropped 1 base and J dropped 3 bases, with 7 bases sitting between them.

CDR3 in DNA: TGTGCCAGCAGCGTAGGCGGGCTAGGCCCCTACGAGCAGTACTTC. Amino acid sequence: CASSVGGLGPYEQYF. V and J are TRBV9 and TRBJ2-7, with D perhaps matching TRBD2 (5 bases). Trimming removed 0 bases from V and 2 bases from J, with 12 bases in between. The V gene's germline CDR1 is SGDLS and CDR2 YYNGEE. CDR3 length equals 15 residues.

This clone occurred once. The V and J genes are TRBV6-2 or TRBV6-3 and TRBJ1-3; D gene uncertain. The V gene lost 2 bases and the J gene lost 0 bases, with 8 bases spanning the gap. CDR3 length: 15 residues. The germline gives CDR1 MNHEY, CDR2 SVGEGT. In DNA form, the CDR3 reads TGTGCCAGCAGTTACCGAGAAAGCTCTGGAAACACCATATATTTT. Translating it yields CASSYRESSGNTIYF.

The V call is TRBV27, the J call TRBJ2-2; 9 bases match TRBD2. Germline V gene lookup returns CDR1 MNHEY and CDR2 SMNVEV (reference sequence). V was clipped by 2 bases and J by 6 bases; unmatched bases: 7. The CDR3 extends over 16 amino acids. The CDR3 protein is CASSLLGLAKAGELFF. CDR3 sequence (DNA): TGTGCCAGCAGTTTACTAGGACTAGCGAAAGCCGGGGAGCTGTTTTTT.